Listed below are T cell receptor beta chains from one sample, sequenced in a study of cytomegalovirus exposure and HLA in healthy donors. Only in-frame clones appear in the TCRdb table, and some are missing; sequencing was by immunoSEQ multiplex PCR. The data hold about 150,000 clones, with roughly 80% observed a single time. What was sequenced was PBMCs. These receptors all come from a man aged 25 to 40 in good health and CMV-seropositive. The CDR3 runs from the conserved cysteine through the conserved F or W. Each record gives: J gene, clone size, D gene, V gene, CDR3 DNA, CDR3 protein. A D gene is named only where the DNA matches it firmly. The listing skips clone size in some rows; elsewhere it reads once, few, many or a size class.

>TRBJ2-7|once|TRBD2|TRBV6-6
TGTGCCAGCAGAACCCCGGGGGGAGTCTACGAGCAGTACTTC
CASRTPGGVYEQYF
>TRBJ2-7|-|TRBD2|TRBV5-1
TGCGCCAGCAGCTTTCTAGCGGGAGTTAACTACGAGCAGTACTTC
CASSFLAGVNYEQYF
>TRBJ2-1|-|-|TRBV6-1
TGTGCCAGCAGCCGAACAGGGACCGTCTACAATGAGCAGTTCTTC
CASSRTGTVYNEQFF
>TRBJ2-3|-|TRBD1|TRBV4-2
TGTGCCAGCAGCCCTACGGGACAGCGCACAGATACGCAGTATTTT
CASSPTGQRTDTQYF
>TRBJ2-7|-|-|TRBV19
TGTGCCAGTAGTATAGATTACGGGAGCGGCTCCTACGAGCAGTACTTC
CASSIDYGSGSYEQYF
>TRBJ2-7|-|-|TRBV7-8
TGTGCCAGCAGCTTAGCAGGGGGAAACAAACAATACCACCCGTACGAGCAGTACTTC
CASSLAGGNKQYHPYEQYF
>TRBJ2-7|-|TRBD2|TRBV6-6
TGTGCCAGCAGTTACTCGCCCGGGAGGGCCTACGAGCAGTACTTC
CASSYSPGRAYEQYF
>TRBJ2-7|once|-|TRBV27
TGTGCCAGCAGTTTTTCATCGGGTTACGAGCAGTACTTC
CASSFSSGYEQYF
>TRBJ1-2|-|-|TRBV25-1
TGTGCCAGCAGTGATCCAGTTAACTATGGCTACACCTTC
CASSDPVNYGYTF
>TRBJ2-3|-|TRBD2|TRBV12-5
TGTGCTAGTGGTTCCCACAGCGGGAGGAGTGCAGATACGCAGTATTTT
CASGSHSGRSADTQYF
>TRBJ1-4|-|-|TRBV28
TGTGCCAGCACCAGCATGTTGGGGGGTGGCGAAAAACTGTTTTTT
CASTSMLGGGEKLFF
>TRBJ1-2|few|-|TRBV5-1
TGCGCCAGCAGCACCGGACAGCATAACTATGGCTACACCTTC
CASSTGQHNYGYTF
>TRBJ2-4|-|-|TRBV19
TGTGCCAGTAGTTTGGAGGACATTCAGTACTTC
CASSLEDIQYF
>TRBJ2-5|-|TRBD2|TRBV29-1
TGCAGCGTGGCGGGACTAGCGGGTACCTCGGCCCAAGAGACCCAGTACTTC
CSVAGLAGTSAQETQYF
>TRBJ2-3|-|-|TRBV4-2
TGTGCCAGCAGCCGAGAGGTCGGAGCGTCTAGCACAGATACGCAGTATTTT
CASSREVGASSTDTQYF
>TRBJ1-1|-|TRBD1|TRBV19
TGTGCCAGTAGCCCAGACAGGGGAGTTACTGAAGCTTTCTTT
CASSPDRGVTEAFF
>TRBJ1-1|few|-|TRBV5-5
TGTGCCAGCAGCTTGATTCAGACAGCAAACACTGAAGCTTTCTTT
CASSLIQTANTEAFF
>TRBJ2-1|-|TRBD2|TRBV9
TGTGCCAGCAGCGGAACAGCGGGAGTCTACAATGAGCAGTTCTTC
CASSGTAGVYNEQFF
>TRBJ2-1|-|TRBD2|TRBV28
TGTGCCAGCAGTTCCGGGACTAGCGGGAGCAAATATGAGCAGTTCTTC
CASSSGTSGSKYEQFF
>TRBJ2-1|-|TRBD2|TRBV27
TGTGCCAGCAGTCCCCTTAGCGGGAGGGCCTTCAACAATGAGCAGTTCTTC
CASSPLSGRAFNNEQFF